The entry that follows covers one T cell receptor beta chain sequence. Here immunoSEQ multiplex PCR was the method, and the copy in TCRdb shows in-frame clones only, minus some. The data contain tens of thousands of clones, 85% to 95% of them singletons. The source of the sample is a study of technical replicates of blood from several donors. CDR1 and CDR2 from the germline V gene are SGHNT and YENEEA. Trimming removed 5 bases from V and 4 bases from J; junction bases left unmatched: 8. The CDR3 loop spans 15 amino acids. The chain has TRBV11-3 and TRBJ2-3; 8 bases align to TRBD2. The receptor was isolated from a human donor in good health. Source material: T cells isolated from PBMCs. For the CDR3, the DNA is TGTGCCAGCAGCCGTGGACTAGCCAATTCAGATACGCAGTATTTT. Translation: CASSRGLANSDTQYF.